These 28 T cell receptor beta chains came from one sample sequenced in a study of T cell changes during pregnancy in multiple sclerosis. Generated by immunoSEQ multiplex PCR, the TCRdb table keeps only in-frame clones and is missing some. The sample includes about 41,000 clones, 90% of them seen just once. This specimen consisted of CD8+ T cells from peripheral blood mononuclear cells, obtained in the third trimester of pregnancy. These receptors all stem from a female donor with multiple sclerosis, enrolled in a pregnancy study.

The V gene is TRBV30, the J gene TRBJ1-3; no reliable D call. This CDR3 has 14 residues. Trimming took off 6 bases at V and 0 bases at J, with 12 bases between the two ends. Germline V gives CDR1 GTSNPN, CDR2 SVGIG (reference sequence). The CDR3 is CACSTAISGNTIYF. CDR3 sequence (DNA): TGTGCCTGCTCAACAGCAATCTCTGGAAACACCATATATTTT.

The chain combines TRBV15 with TRBJ1-6; TRBD1 might be the D (5 bases). Between the trimmed V and J ends, which lost 6 bases and 0 bases, there was a span of 15 bases. The germline V gene encodes CDR1 LNHNV and CDR2 YYDKDF (reference sequence). The CDR3 has 17 residues. CDR3 residues: CATRGAMGSSYNSPLHF. CDR3 DNA: TGTGCCACCAGAGGGGCTATGGGAAGCTCCTATAATTCACCCCTCCACTTT.

The rearrangement joins TRBV29-1 to TRBJ2-5, with D unresolved. V lost 3 bases and J 5 bases, leaving 13 bases between the germline ends. Germline V gene lookup returns CDR1 SQVTM and CDR2 ANQGSEA. The CDR3 extends over 13 amino acids. CDR3 amino acids: CSVDLVARETQYF. CDR3 in DNA: TGCAGCGTTGATTTGGTAGCACGGGAGACCCAGTACTTC. Together with reference TRBV29-1 and TRBJ2-5, the CDR3 gives the full variable domain: SAVISQKPSRDICQRGTSLTIQCQVDSQVTMMFWYRQQPGQSLTLIATANQGSEATYESGFVIDKFPISRPNLTFSTLTVSNMSPEDSSIYLCSVDLVARETQYFGPGTRLLVL.

The chain is built from TRBV28 and TRBJ1-2, with no clear D. The germline V gene encodes CDR1 MDHEN and CDR2 SYDVKM. The CDR3 spans 16 residues. The V and J ends lost 5 bases and 3 bases respectively, with 19 bases between them. In DNA, the CDR3 is TGTGCCAGCAGTCTAACCTCCGATGAGGTCGACTATGGCTACACCTTC. This sequence encodes CASSLTSDEVDYGYTF.

This sequence joins TRBV7-9 and TRBJ2-7, with a possible D match to TRBD2 (6 bases). Looked up from germline, CDR1 is SEHNR and CDR2 is FQNEAQ (reference sequence). V was trimmed by 4 bases and J by 3 bases, leaving 16 bases between them. The CDR3 runs to 15 residues. The CDR3 region has the DNA TGTGCCAGCAGCTCGACCGGGACTGGATACTACGAGCAGTACTTC. This gives the protein CASSSTGTGYYEQYF.

This sequence joins TRBV7-3 and TRBJ2-1; TRBD2 aligns across 13 bases. V gave up 5 bases and J gave up 0 bases; unmatched junction bases: 10. CDR1 and CDR2 (germline): SGHTA, FQGTGA. The CDR3 sequence is 19 residues long. In DNA form, the CDR3 reads TGTGCCAGCAGCCTGCAACTAGCGGGAGGGCCAAGCTCCTACAATGAGCAGTTCTTC. Translating it yields CASSLQLAGGPSSYNEQFF.

The genes are TRBV28 and TRBJ1-1; D is perhaps TRBD1 (6 bases). The CDR3 runs to 13 residues. Germline V gene data show CDR1 as MDHEN and CDR2 as SYDVKM. With 3 bases removed from V and 5 bases from J, the gap between germline ends came to 10 bases. The CDR3 DNA is TGTGCCAGCAGTTTTGGACAGACGACTGAAGCTTTCTTT. This encodes CASSFGQTTEAFF. The full variable domain, in which reference TRBV28 and TRBJ1-1 provide the parts outside the CDR3, is DVKVTQSSRYLVKRTGEKVFLECVQDMDHENMFWYRQDPGLGLRLIYFSYDVKMKEKGDIPEGYSVSREKKERFSLILESASTNQTSMYLCASSFGQTTEAFFGQGTRLTVV.

V gene TRBV2 combines with J gene TRBJ2-6; possible D gene TRBD1, 6 bases. CDR1 and CDR2 (germline): SNHLY, FYNNEI. Trimming removed 10 bases from V and 1 base from J, with 8 bases in between. The CDR3 runs 13 residues. Here the CDR3 reads CAKGGSGANVLTF. The CDR3 DNA is TGTGCCAAAGGGGGTTCTGGGGCCAACGTCCTGACTTTC.

The chain recombines TRBV4-3 with TRBJ2-1, with 7 bases fitting TRBD2. The ends lost 5 bases at V and 10 bases at J; junction bases unmatched: 8. This CDR3 spans 13 amino acids. Germline-derived CDR1 and CDR2 are LGHNA and YSLEER. CDR3: CASSGGELGEQFF. CDR3 nucleotide sequence: TGCGCCAGCAGCGGGGGGGAATTAGGGGAGCAGTTCTTC.

The V call is TRBV7-3, the J call TRBJ2-5, with D tentatively TRBD2 (5 bases). In germline, CDR1 is SGHTA, CDR2 FQGTGA. V was cut by 4 bases and J by 9 bases, with 15 bases left in between. There are 13 residues in the CDR3. The CDR3 loop is CASSWSPTEAQYF. Written as DNA, the CDR3 is TGTGCCAGCAGCTGGAGCCCTACGGAGGCCCAGTACTTC.

The chain combines TRBV19 with TRBJ2-3; D uncertain. Germline values: CDR1 LNHDA, CDR2 SQIVND (reference sequence). This CDR3 is 13 amino acids long. The V gene lost 6 bases and the J gene lost 2 bases, with 9 bases spanning the gap. The CDR3 spells CASSEVFTDTQYF. As DNA, the CDR3 is TGTGCCAGTAGCGAGGTCTTCACAGATACGCAGTATTTT. Filled out from reference TRBV19 and TRBJ2-3, the complete variable domain reads DGGITQSPKYLFRKEGQNVTLSCEQNLNHDAMYWYRQDPGQGLRLIYYSQIVNDFQKGDIAEGYSVSREKKESFPLTVTSAQKNPTAFYLCASSEVFTDTQYFGPGTRLTVL.

This chain uses TRBV7-9 with TRBJ2-2, with 7 bases fitting TRBD2. This CDR3 is 16 amino acids long. V gave up 4 bases and J gave up 5 bases; unmatched junction bases: 10. Germline assignment: CDR1 SEHNR and CDR2 FQNEAQ (reference sequence). For the CDR3, the DNA is TGTGCCAGCAGCTCCGGGGGGATAGGGAGGACCGGGGAGCTGTTTTTT. This sequence encodes CASSSGGIGRTGELFF.

This clone was counted a few times. This rearrangement joins TRBV25-1 to TRBJ2-7; TRBD1 matches 8 bases. This CDR3 spans 13 amino acids. Germline-derived CDR1 and CDR2 are MGHDK and SYGVNS. V shed 5 bases, J shed 5 bases, and the junction held 5 bases outside the gene matches. The CDR3, as DNA: TGTGCCAGCAGTTCAGGGGGCTTCCACGAGCAGTACTTC. This gives the protein CASSSGGFHEQYF.

This clone is a singleton in its sample. V usage is TRBV25-1 and J usage is TRBJ1-3; D call uncertain. The CDR3 is made up of 17 amino acids. In germline, CDR1 is MGHDK, CDR2 SYGVNS. V gave up 0 bases and J gave up 0 bases, with 12 bases separating them. CDR3 region: CASSEYGNTHSGNTIYF. The CDR3 nucleotides are TGTGCCAGCAGTGAATATGGCAACACCCACTCTGGAAACACCATATATTTT.

Only a few counts were recorded for this clone. The chain recombines TRBV30 with TRBJ1-1; the D gene is possibly TRBD1 (5 bases). Trimming left V 0 bases short and J 1 base short, with 6 bases between. The CDR3 has 13 residues. CDR1 GTSNPN and CDR2 SVGIG come from the germline V gene (reference sequence). The CDR3 reads CAWSVQENTEAFF. The CDR3 DNA is TGTGCCTGGAGTGTACAGGAGAACACTGAAGCTTTCTTT.

The chain has TRBV2 and TRBJ1-3; D perhaps matches TRBD1 (5 bases). V was cut by 8 bases and J by 0 bases, with 14 bases left in between. The CDR3 runs to 15 residues. Germline V gene data show CDR1 as SNHLY and CDR2 as FYNNEI. CDR3 sequence (DNA): TGTGCCAGCTTTTCAGGGCTGAGCTCTGGAAACACCATATATTTT. It specifies CASFSGLSSGNTIYF.

This clone was detected only once. This chain joins TRBV6-4 and TRBJ2-1, with 7 bases lining up with TRBD2. CDR1 and CDR2 (germline): MRHNA, SNTAGT. CDR3 length equals 16 residues. After removal of 0 bases from V and 2 bases from J, the junction contained 4 bases not matched to a gene. This chain's CDR3 is CASSDSVGGAYNEQFF. In DNA form, the CDR3 reads TGTGCCAGCAGTGACTCGGTGGGGGGGGCCTACAATGAGCAGTTCTTC.

The genes are TRBV7-9 and TRBJ2-1, with no clear D. This CDR3 has 10 residues. The germline CDR1 and CDR2 sequences are SEHNR and FQNEAQ (reference sequence). Trimming took 4 bases from V and 9 from J, leaving 4 bases between them. In DNA, the CDR3 is TGTGCCAGCAGCTCCCTTGAGCAGTTCTTC. It is translated as CASSSLEQFF.

Written as DNA, the CDR3 is TGTGCCAGCAGCAAAGCCTTTCCCGGACAGGCCGACCGCACAGATACGCAGTATTTT. Translation gives CASSKAFPGQADRTDTQYF. The V gene is TRBV21-1, the J gene TRBJ2-3; the D segment call TRBD1 is taken from the table without a DNA check. TRBV21-1 is assigned pseudogene status. The CDR3 consists of 19 residues.

This rearrangement joins TRBV2 to TRBJ2-7, with TRBD1 matching 7 bases. This CDR3 region has 13 residues. V trimming: 3 bases; J trimming: 6 bases; junction bases outside the gene matches: 5. Germline values: CDR1 SNHLY, CDR2 FYNNEI. In nucleotides, the CDR3 is TGTGCCAGCAGTGACAGGGGGATCCCCGAGCAGTACTTC. It encodes CASSDRGIPEQYF. The full variable domain, in which reference TRBV2 and TRBJ2-7 provide the parts outside the CDR3, is EPEVTQTPSHQVTQMGQEVILRCVPISNHLYFYWYRQILGQKVEFLVSFYNNEISEKSEIFDDQFSVERPDGSNFTLKIRSTKLEDSAMYFCASSDRGIPEQYFGPGTRLTVT.

V and J are TRBV10-3 and TRBJ2-7; 9 nucleotides agree with TRBD2. V lost 8 bases, J lost 7 bases, and 21 bases stayed unmatched. Germline V gene data show CDR1 as ENHRY and CDR2 as SYGVKD. The CDR3 length is 17 residues. The CDR3 nucleotides read TGTGCCATCTGGGCGACTAGCGGAGGACCCTCCAGTGGGGAGCAGTACTTC. Its translation: CAIWATSGGPSSGEQYF.

The chain recombines TRBV7-9 with TRBJ2-7, with D tentatively TRBD2 (5 bases). V lost 3 bases and J 6 bases, leaving 18 bases between the germline ends. The CDR3 runs 15 residues. Germline V gene lookup returns CDR1 SEHNR and CDR2 FQNEAQ (reference sequence). CDR3 region: CASSFEGSSVAEQYF. For the CDR3, the DNA is TGTGCCAGCAGCTTTGAGGGTTCGTCGGTCGCCGAGCAGTACTTC.

The chain is built from TRBV9 and TRBJ2-3; 7 bases map to TRBD1. The ends lost 2 bases at V and 0 bases at J; junction bases unmatched: 15. Germline V gives CDR1 SGDLS, CDR2 YYNGEE. The CDR3 contains 19 residues. Written as DNA, the CDR3 is TGTGCCAGCAGCGTTCCGCTCACCGGGGACAGCAAAAGCACAGATACGCAGTATTTT. It specifies CASSVPLTGDSKSTDTQYF.

The chain couples TRBV28 to TRBJ1-2; maybe TRBD1 (6 bases). CDR1 and CDR2 from the germline V gene are MDHEN and SYDVKM. V lost 5 bases to trimming and J lost 2 bases, with 15 bases between them. The CDR3 is 15 amino acids. CDR3: CASSPPIGGNYGYTF. For the CDR3, the DNA is TGTGCCAGCAGTCCCCCAATTGGGGGCAACTATGGCTACACCTTC.

The J gene is TRBJ2-7, the V gene TRBV15; D is perhaps TRBD1 (6 bases). V gave up 0 bases and J gave up 5 bases, with 17 bases separating them. Germline CDR1 and CDR2: LNHNV and YYDKDF (reference sequence). The CDR3 is 16 amino acids. The CDR3 DNA reads as TGTGCCACCAGCAGAGATCCTGGTCAGGGGTCCCACGAGCAGTACTTC. It codes for CATSRDPGQGSHEQYF.

V is TRBV7-3 and J is TRBJ2-3; D is uncertain. From germline, CDR1 is SGHTA and CDR2 FQGTGA. The CDR3 is made up of 12 amino acids. V lost 5 bases, J lost 1 base, and 4 bases lay in between. For the CDR3, the DNA is TGTGCCAGCAGCCCCGGCACAGATACGCAGTATTTT. Encoded protein: CASSPGTDTQYF. The full variable domain, rest sourced from reference TRBV7-3 and TRBJ2-3, is GAGVSQTPSNKVTEKGKYVELRCDPISGHTALYWYRQSLGQGPEFLIYFQGTGAADDSGLPNDRFFAVRPEGSVSTLKIQRTERGDSAVYLCASSPGTDTQYFGPGTRLTVL.

CDR3 in DNA: TGTGCCAGCAGCCCTTCCGGGATAAGCACAGATACGCAGTATTTT. Protein product: CASSPSGISTDTQYF. This chain uses TRBV7-9 with TRBJ2-3; maybe TRBD2 (5 bases). The CDR3 has 15 amino acids. The germline CDR1 and CDR2 sequences are SEHNR and FQNEAQ (reference sequence). The ends were cut back, 5 bases at V and 0 bases at J, with 12 bases in the middle.

This clone is a singleton in its sample. V usage is TRBV11-3 and J usage is TRBJ2-1; 10 nucleotides align to TRBD2. Germline V CDR1 and CDR2: SGHNT, YENEEA. The CDR3 is 15 amino acids. V gave up 7 bases and J gave up 2 bases; unmatched junction bases: 5. CDR3: CASTLSGGPYNEQFF. DNA for the CDR3: TGTGCCAGCACCCTTAGCGGGGGGCCCTACAATGAGCAGTTCTTC. The full variable domain, rest sourced from reference TRBV11-3 and TRBJ2-1, is EAGVVQSPRYKIIEKKQPVAFWCNPISGHNTLYWYLQNLGQGPELLIRYENEEAVDDSQLPKDRFSAERLKGVDSTLKIQPAELGDSAVYLCASTLSGGPYNEQFFGPGTRLTVL.